The clone carrying this T cell receptor beta chain was counted at least ten times. Its antigen is not identified. A sample-barcoded 5' primer and a J-beta primer mix were used in a second PCR of about 7 to 12 cycles. In TCRdb, the 5' RACE reads were re-called with MiXCR into one record per CDR3 protein. The top ten hold roughly 26% of the sample, which has hundreds of thousands of distinct CDR3 sequences, around 62% seen once. This sample was included in a study of blood T cells in healthy people across ages. The study, taken as a whole, reports: Naive and antigen-experienced cells could not be conclusively compared, given unsorted PBMCs. Greater diversity and more naive CD4+ cells were seen in long-lived donors than in aged donors. Measured against age, TCR beta diversity per million T cells decreased in a roughly linear manner.

Sequencing was performed on blood. This TCR derives from a man aged 25-45 years in good health.

In DNA, the CDR3 is TGTGCCAGCACCGTGACAGGGTTAACATTTGATACGCAGTATTTT. Protein product: CASTVTGLTFDTQYF. The chain carries TRBV7-2 and TRBJ2-3; 7 nucleotides align to TRBD1. Losses at the gene ends were 7 bases for V and 6 bases for J; bases not matched to a gene: 13. Per the germline V gene, CDR1 is SGHTA and CDR2 is FQGNSA. The CDR3 covers 15 residues.